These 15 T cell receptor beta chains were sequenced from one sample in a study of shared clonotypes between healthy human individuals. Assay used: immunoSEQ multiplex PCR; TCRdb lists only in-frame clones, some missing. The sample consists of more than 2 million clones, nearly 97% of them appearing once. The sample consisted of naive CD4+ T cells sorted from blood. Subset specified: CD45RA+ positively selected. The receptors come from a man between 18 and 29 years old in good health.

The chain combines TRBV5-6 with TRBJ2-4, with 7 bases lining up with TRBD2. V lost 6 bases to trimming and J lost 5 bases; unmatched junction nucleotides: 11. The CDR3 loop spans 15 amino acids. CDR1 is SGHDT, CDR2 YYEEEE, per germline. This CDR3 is CASTYAPGGENIQYF. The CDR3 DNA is TGTGCCAGCACCTATGCCCCGGGGGGAGAAAACATTCAGTACTTC.

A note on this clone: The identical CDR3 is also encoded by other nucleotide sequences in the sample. The CDR3 DNA reads TGCGCCAGCAGCTTGGGGGGGCTGTCCTACAATGAGCAGTTCTTC. Translated, it gives CASSLGGLSYNEQFF. J is TRBJ2-1 and V is TRBV5-1, with D possibly matching TRBD1 (6 bases). V gave up 0 bases and J gave up 1 base, with 8 bases separating them. CDR1 and CDR2 (germline): SGHRS, YFSETQ. There are 15 residues in the CDR3.

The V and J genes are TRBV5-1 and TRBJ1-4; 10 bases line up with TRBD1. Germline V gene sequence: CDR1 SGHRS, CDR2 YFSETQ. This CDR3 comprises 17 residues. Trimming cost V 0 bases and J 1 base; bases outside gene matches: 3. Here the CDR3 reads CASSLVGQGVTNEKLFF. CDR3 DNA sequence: TGCGCCAGCAGCTTGGTAGGACAGGGGGTAACTAATGAAAAACTGTTTTTT.

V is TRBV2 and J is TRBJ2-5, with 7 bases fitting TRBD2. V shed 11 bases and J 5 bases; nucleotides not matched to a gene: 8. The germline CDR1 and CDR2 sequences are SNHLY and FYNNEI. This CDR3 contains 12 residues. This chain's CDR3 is CAGGGNGETQYF. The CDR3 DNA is TGTGCCGGGGGAGGGAATGGGGAGACCCAGTACTTC.

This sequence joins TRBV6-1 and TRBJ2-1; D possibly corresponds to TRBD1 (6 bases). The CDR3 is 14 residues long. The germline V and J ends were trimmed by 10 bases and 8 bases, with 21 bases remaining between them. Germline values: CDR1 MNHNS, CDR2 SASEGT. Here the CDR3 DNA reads TGTGCCACCACCGGGACATTGGACCTGCATGAGCAGTTCTTC. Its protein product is CATTGTLDLHEQFF.

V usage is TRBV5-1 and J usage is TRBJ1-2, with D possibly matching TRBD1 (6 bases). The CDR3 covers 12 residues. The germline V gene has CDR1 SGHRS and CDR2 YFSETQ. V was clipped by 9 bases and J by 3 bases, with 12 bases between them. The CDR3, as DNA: TGCGCCACCTCTAGGGGGGACTATGGCTACACCTTC. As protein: CATSRGDYGYTF.

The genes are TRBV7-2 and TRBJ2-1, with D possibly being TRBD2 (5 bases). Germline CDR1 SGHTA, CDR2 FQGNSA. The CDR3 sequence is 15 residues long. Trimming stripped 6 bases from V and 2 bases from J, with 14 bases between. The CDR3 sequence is CASSELRGPYNEQFF. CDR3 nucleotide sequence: TGTGCCAGCAGTGAGCTACGGGGTCCCTACAATGAGCAGTTCTTC.

For the CDR3, the DNA is TGCGCCGGCATAATGGGCCGGGAGTGGAAACTGTTTTTT. Encoded protein: CAGIMGREWKLFF. This chain uses TRBV10-1 with TRBJ1-4; D gene unclear. The CDR3 covers 13 residues. V was cut by 11 bases and J by 11 bases, with 21 bases left in between. CDR1 and CDR2 (germline): WNHNN, SYGVQD (reference sequence).

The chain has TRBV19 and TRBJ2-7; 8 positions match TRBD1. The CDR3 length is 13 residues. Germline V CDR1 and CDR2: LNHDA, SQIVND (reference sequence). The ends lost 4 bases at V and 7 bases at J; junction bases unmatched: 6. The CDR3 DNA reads TGTGCCAGTAGTAACCAGGGGGCGAGGGAGCAGTACTTC. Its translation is CASSNQGAREQYF.

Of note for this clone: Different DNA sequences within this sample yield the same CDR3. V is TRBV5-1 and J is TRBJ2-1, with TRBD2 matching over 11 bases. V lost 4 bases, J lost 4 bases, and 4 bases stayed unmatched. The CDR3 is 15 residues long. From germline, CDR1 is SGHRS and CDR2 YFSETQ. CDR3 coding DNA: TGCGCCAGCAGCCAGCTAGCGGGGGGATACAATGAGCAGTTCTTC. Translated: CASSQLAGGYNEQFF.

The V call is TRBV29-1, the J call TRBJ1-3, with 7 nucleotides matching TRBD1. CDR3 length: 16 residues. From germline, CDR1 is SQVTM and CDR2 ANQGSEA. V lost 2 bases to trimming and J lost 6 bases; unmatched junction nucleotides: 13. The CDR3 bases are TGCAGCGTTGAAAGGGCCCAGGGGGTTCAGTCAAACACCATATATTTT. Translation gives CSVERAQGVQSNTIYF.

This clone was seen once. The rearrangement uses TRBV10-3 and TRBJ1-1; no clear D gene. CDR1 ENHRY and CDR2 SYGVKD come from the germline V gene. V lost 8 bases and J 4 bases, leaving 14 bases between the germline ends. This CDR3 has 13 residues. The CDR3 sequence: CAIVSGLGTEAFF. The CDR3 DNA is TGTGCCATCGTTTCCGGACTTGGCACTGAAGCTTTCTTT.

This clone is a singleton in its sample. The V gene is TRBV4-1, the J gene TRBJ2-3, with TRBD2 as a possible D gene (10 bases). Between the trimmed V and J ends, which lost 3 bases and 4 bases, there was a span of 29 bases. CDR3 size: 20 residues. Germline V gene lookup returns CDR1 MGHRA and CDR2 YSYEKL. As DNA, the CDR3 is TGCGCCAGCAGCCAGCCGGGACAGGGAGGAGTAGCGGGAGGTTCAGATACGCAGTATTTT. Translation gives CASSQPGQGGVAGGSDTQYF.

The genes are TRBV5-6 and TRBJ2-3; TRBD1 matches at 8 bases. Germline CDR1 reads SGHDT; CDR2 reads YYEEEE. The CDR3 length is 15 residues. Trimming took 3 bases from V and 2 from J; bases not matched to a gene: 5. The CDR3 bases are TGTGCCAGCAGCTGGGACAGGCTCTTCACAGATACGCAGTATTTT. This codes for CASSWDRLFTDTQYF.

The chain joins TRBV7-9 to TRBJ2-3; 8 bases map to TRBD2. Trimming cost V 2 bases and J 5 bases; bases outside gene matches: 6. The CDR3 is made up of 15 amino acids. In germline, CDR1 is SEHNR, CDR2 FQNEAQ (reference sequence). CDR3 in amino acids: CASSLSGSVGDTQYF. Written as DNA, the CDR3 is TGTGCCAGCAGCTTAAGCGGGAGCGTTGGAGATACGCAGTATTTT. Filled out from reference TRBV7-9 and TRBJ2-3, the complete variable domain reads DTGVSQNPRHKITKRGQNVTFRCDPISEHNRLYWYRQTLGQGPEFLTYFQNEAQLEKSRLLSDRFSAERPKGSFSTLEIQRTEQGDSAMYLCASSLSGSVGDTQYFGPGTRLTVL.